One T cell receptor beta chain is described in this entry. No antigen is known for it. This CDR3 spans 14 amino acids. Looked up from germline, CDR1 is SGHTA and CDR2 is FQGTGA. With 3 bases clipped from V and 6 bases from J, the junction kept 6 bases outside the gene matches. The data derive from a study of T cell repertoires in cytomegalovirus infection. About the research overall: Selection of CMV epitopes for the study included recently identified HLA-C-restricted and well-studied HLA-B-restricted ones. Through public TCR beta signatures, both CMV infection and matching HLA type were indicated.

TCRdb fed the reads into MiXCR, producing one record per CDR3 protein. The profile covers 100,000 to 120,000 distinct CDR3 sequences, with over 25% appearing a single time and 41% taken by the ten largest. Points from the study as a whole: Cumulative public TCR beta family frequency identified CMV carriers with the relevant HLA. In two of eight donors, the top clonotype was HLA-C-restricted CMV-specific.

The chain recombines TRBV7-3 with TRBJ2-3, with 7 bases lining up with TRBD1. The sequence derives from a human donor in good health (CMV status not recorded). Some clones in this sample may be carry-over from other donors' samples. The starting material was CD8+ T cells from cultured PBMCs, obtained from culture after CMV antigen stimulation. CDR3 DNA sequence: TGTGCCAGCAGCTTCGGGACAGTAGGGGATACGCAGTATTTT. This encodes CASSFGTVGDTQYF.